This entry lists 21 T cell receptor beta chains sequenced from one sample in a study of blood T cell repertoires in COVID-19. Some clones are missing from TCRdb's copy, which holds only in-frame ones; the method was immunoSEQ multiplex PCR. The data hold about 130,000 clones, with around 81% observed a single time. The sample comprised peripheral blood. The receptors stem from a man aged 30-40 years with COVID-19, enrolled during active disease.

This rearrangement joins TRBV29-1 to TRBJ2-2; D unresolved. The CDR3 length is 16 residues. Germline CDR1 reads SQVTM; CDR2 reads ANQGSEA. Trimming left V 5 bases short and J 1 base short, with 17 bases between. The CDR3, as DNA: TGCAGCGTTCAGGAATTGGGTGGGTGGAACACCGGGGAGCTGTTTTTT. It is translated as CSVQELGGWNTGELFF.

The V gene is TRBV29-1, the J gene TRBJ2-3, with D possibly matching TRBD1 (5 bases). Germline V lookup: CDR1 SQVTM, CDR2 ANQGSEA. The CDR3 totals 15 residues. V was trimmed by 5 bases and J by 4 bases, leaving 19 bases between them. CDR3 region: CSVQSNRRSSDTQYF. The CDR3 DNA reads TGCAGCGTTCAATCGAACAGGCGCTCGTCAGATACGCAGTATTTT.

Only a few counts were recorded for this clone. This chain uses TRBV27 with TRBJ1-2, with TRBD1 identical over 7 bases. With V trimmed by 2 bases and J by 5 bases, 8 bases remained unmatched. Germline CDR1 reads MNHEY; CDR2 reads SMNVEV (reference sequence). The CDR3 spans 15 residues. CDR3 nucleotide sequence: TGTGCCAGCAGTTTAAAAAACAGGGGCCCGTATGGCTACACCTTC. Amino acid sequence: CASSLKNRGPYGYTF.

J is TRBJ2-7 and V is TRBV6-5, with TRBD1 identical over 8 bases. CDR3 length equals 14 residues. Germline V CDR1 and CDR2: MNHEY, SVGAGI. Unmatched junction bases numbered 3, after V lost 2 bases and J lost 3 bases. The CDR3 spells CASSYGQGHYEQYF. As DNA, the CDR3 is TGTGCCAGCAGTTACGGACAGGGACACTACGAGCAGTACTTC.

Only one count was recorded for this clone. The chain couples TRBV4-1 to TRBJ1-2; a possible D gene is TRBD1 (5 bases). V lost 3 bases and J 4 bases, leaving 18 bases between the germline ends. The length of the CDR3 is 16 residues. Looked up from germline, CDR1 is MGHRA and CDR2 is YSYEKL. For the CDR3, the DNA is TGCGCCAGCAGCCACCAAGAAGACGGGGGTAGCTATGGCTACACCTTC. Translation: CASSHQEDGGSYGYTF.

The chain couples TRBV6-5 to TRBJ2-2, with D possibly matching TRBD1 (5 bases). The CDR3 runs to 13 residues. Trimming removed 3 bases at V and 6 bases at J, with 8 bases between. The germline V gene encodes CDR1 MNHEY and CDR2 SVGAGI. CDR3 loop: CASSYQGSGELFF. The CDR3 coding sequence is TGTGCCAGCAGTTATCAGGGTTCCGGGGAGCTGTTTTTT.

CDR3: CASRQGEGQPQHF. In DNA form, the CDR3 reads TGTGCCAGCAGACAGGGAGAAGGTCAGCCCCAGCATTTT. The chain combines TRBV12-3 or TRBV12-4 with TRBJ1-5; D is perhaps TRBD1 (6 bases). The CDR3 has 13 residues. V lost 6 bases and J lost 6, with 12 bases in between.

V gene TRBV27 combines with J gene TRBJ2-1, with a weak D call TRBD1 (5 bases). CDR3 length: 14 amino acids. The germline CDR1 and CDR2 sequences are MNHEY and SMNVEV (reference sequence). Trimming pared 3 bases from V and 6 bases from J, leaving 12 bases between. CDR3 coding DNA: TGTGCCAGCAGTTTTCTTGGGGCCCTCAATGAGCAGTTCTTC. Residues: CASSFLGALNEQFF.

The CDR3 DNA is TGTGCCAGCAGCGGCGCGGGAGCAAGAAACATTCAGTACTTC. Protein sequence: CASSGAGARNIQYF. The rearrangement joins TRBV9 to TRBJ2-4, with 7 bases matching TRBD2. The V gene's germline CDR1 is SGDLS and CDR2 YYNGEE. CDR3 size: 14 residues. J lost 6 bases, V lost 3 bases, and 6 bases had no gene match. Looking up the rest from reference TRBV9 and TRBJ2-4 gives the full variable domain: DSGVTQTPKHLITATGQRVTLRCSPRSGDLSVYWYQQSLDQGLQFLIQYYNGEERAKGNILERFSAQQFPDLHSELNLSSLELGDSALYFCASSGAGARNIQYFGAGTRLSVL.

The chain carries TRBV7-3 and TRBJ2-1; the D gene is possibly TRBD1 (5 bases). The CDR3 contains 13 residues. Germline V CDR1 and CDR2: SGHTA, FQGTGA. V dropped 5 bases and J dropped 5 bases, with 10 bases sitting between them. The CDR3 here is CASSPGRNNEQFF. The CDR3 DNA reads TGTGCCAGCAGCCCAGGGCGAAACAATGAGCAGTTCTTC.

CDR3 sequence: CASSGQGLGGYTF. The DNA of the CDR3 is TGTGCCAGCAGTGGACAGGGGTTGGGGGGCTACACCTTC. J is TRBJ1-2 and V is TRBV2, with TRBD1 identical over 8 bases. Per the germline V gene, CDR1 is SNHLY and CDR2 is FYNNEI. The CDR3 is made up of 13 amino acids. V gave up 4 bases and J gave up 8 bases; unmatched junction bases: 6.

The rearrangement uses TRBV9 and TRBJ1-3; weak D call: TRBD1 (5 bases). V was pared by 0 bases and J by 4 bases, with 11 bases between. The germline gives CDR1 SGDLS, CDR2 YYNGEE. CDR3 length: 15 amino acids. The CDR3 coding sequence is TGTGCCAGCAGCGTAGGTGGGCAGGGCGGAAACACCATATATTTT. Its protein product is CASSVGGQGGNTIYF.

This chain uses TRBV2 with TRBJ1-5, with 7 bases matching TRBD1. Germline CDR1 SNHLY, CDR2 FYNNEI. V was pared by 5 bases and J by 6 bases, with 7 bases of the junction left unmatched. CDR3 size: 14 residues. DNA of the CDR3: TGTGCCAGCAGTAGACGACAGGGTGGTCAGCCCCAGCATTTT. As protein: CASSRRQGGQPQHF.

CDR3 amino acids: CAWSVSREEFF. In DNA, the CDR3 is TGTGCCTGGAGTGTATCGCGGGAGGAGTTCTTC. The chain carries TRBV30 and TRBJ2-1, with 8 bases that match TRBD2. J was trimmed by 14 bases and V by 0 bases; bases with no gene match: 3. The CDR3 sequence is 11 residues long. The germline V gene has CDR1 GTSNPN and CDR2 SVGIG (reference sequence).

The CDR3 region is CASSVGARGADTDTQYF. The CDR3, as DNA: TGTGCCAGCAGCGTAGGAGCCCGGGGGGCCGACACAGATACGCAGTATTTT. The V call is TRBV9, the J call TRBJ2-3; a weak D match, TRBD2 (7 bases). V dropped 0 bases and J dropped 2 bases, with 16 bases sitting between them. CDR1 is SGDLS, CDR2 YYNGEE, per germline. The CDR3 is made up of 17 amino acids.

This rearrangement joins TRBV11-3 to TRBJ1-6; the D gene is possibly TRBD1 (6 bases). Germline assignment: CDR1 SGHNT and CDR2 YENEEA. V was cut by 4 bases and J by 10 bases, with 14 bases left in between. This CDR3 is built from 14 residues. CDR3 residues: CASSSSGTISPLHF. Written as DNA, the CDR3 is TGTGCCAGCAGCTCATCCGGGACAATCTCACCCCTCCACTTT. The whole variable domain, filled in from reference TRBV11-3 and TRBJ1-6, reads EAGVVQSPRYKIIEKKQPVAFWCNPISGHNTLYWYLQNLGQGPELLIRYENEEAVDDSQLPKDRFSAERLKGVDSTLKIQPAELGDSAVYLCASSSSGTISPLHFGNGTRLTVT.

This sequence joins TRBV11-3 and TRBJ1-1; 7 bases are a match to TRBD1. After removal of 5 bases from V and 1 base from J, the junction contained 4 bases not matched to a gene. Looked up from germline, CDR1 is SGHNT and CDR2 is YENEEA. The CDR3 is made up of 14 amino acids. CDR3 nucleotides: TGTGCCAGCAGCGCGGGACAGTGGAACACTGAAGCTTTCTTT. It translates to CASSAGQWNTEAFF.

A few counts support this clone. The gene calls are TRBV7-2 and TRBJ1-5, with 7 nucleotides matching TRBD1. The length of the CDR3 is 13 residues. Per germline, CDR1 SGHTA and CDR2 FQGNSA. After removal of 5 bases from V and 5 bases from J, the junction contained 3 bases not matched to a gene. The CDR3 sequence is CASSPQGDQPQHF. CDR3 in DNA: TGTGCCAGCAGCCCCCAGGGGGATCAGCCCCAGCATTTT. Together with reference TRBV7-2 and TRBJ1-5, the CDR3 gives the full variable domain: GAGVSQSPSNKVTEKGKDVELRCDPISGHTALYWYRQSLGQGLEFLIYFQGNSAPDKSGLPSDRFSAERTGGSVSTLTIQRTQQEDSAVYLCASSPQGDQPQHFGDGTRLSIL.

This clone has a handful of counts. The chain recombines TRBV12-3 or TRBV12-4 with TRBJ2-1, with D possibly matching TRBD1 (8 bases). Trimming took off 4 bases at V and 8 bases at J, with 12 bases between the two ends. CDR3 length: 13 residues. The CDR3 region has the DNA TGTGCCAGCAGTTACACAGGGGGGGATGAGCAGTTCTTC. Its translation: CASSYTGGDEQFF.

The DNA for the CDR3 is TGTGCCTCGGACTTCGATTCCCTGGAGCCCTATAATTCACCCCTCCACTTT. As protein: CASDFDSLEPYNSPLHF. The chain recombines TRBV30 with TRBJ1-6; D not certain. CDR3 length: 17 amino acids. V shed 7 bases and J shed 2 bases, with 21 bases lying between them. CDR1 and CDR2 from the germline V gene are GTSNPN and SVGIG (reference sequence).

The chain carries TRBV5-1 and TRBJ2-3; D is perhaps TRBD2 (6 bases). This CDR3 spans 16 amino acids. V gave up 2 bases and J gave up 2 bases, with 15 bases separating them. Germline V lookup: CDR1 SGHRS, CDR2 YFSETQ. The CDR3 coding sequence is TGCGCCAGCAGCTTAGGTGGTCTAGCGAACACAGATACGCAGTATTTT. Residues: CASSLGGLANTDTQYF.